Listed here are 27 T cell receptor beta chains from one sample, sequenced in a study of vaccination and CD4 T cells after COVID-19 (dated by TCRdb to 2022 to 2024). No cognate antigen is known for these TCRs. Receptors were amplified or captured by PCR. Instrument on record: Illumina iSeq 100. DNA from cultured CD4+ T cells underwent TCR sequencing with the Oncomine TCR Beta short-read assay at the Johns Hopkins FTIC core. TCRdb reprocessed the public reads (quality trimming at Q25 with fastp, clone calling with MiXCR) and kept in-frame beta chains. Each entry merges the rows of one CDR3 protein and shows their most common DNA and genes. Counted in this sample were more than 20,000 distinct CDR3 sequences; less than 45% of them appeared once. Around 5% of the sample is taken by the ten largest. Per the publication, the time point label means: late sampling 161 to 241 days after vaccination in three convalescent patients. This sample's treatment or condition label indicates: roughly 10-day PBMC culture with coronavirus spike peptide pools or control peptides (ViraFEST assay).

This material consisted of CD4+ T cells from blood, cultured in vitro, taken about 7 months after SARS-CoV-2 vaccination. These receptors originate from a human donor who had recovered from COVID-19.

This clonotype has just one count. The chain combines TRBV5-4 with TRBJ1-1; 7 bases map to TRBD1. Losses at the gene ends were 0 bases for V and 6 bases for J; bases not matched to a gene: 8. This CDR3 region has 15 residues. Germline loops: CDR1 SGHNT, CDR2 YYREEE (reference sequence). This chain's CDR3 is CASSLEAGGSSEAFF. The CDR3 DNA sequence: TGTGCCAGCAGCTTGGAGGCAGGGGGGAGCTCTGAAGCTTTCTTT.

The V and J genes are TRBV20-1 and TRBJ2-1; 9 bases agree with TRBD1. CDR3 length equals 17 residues. Germline V gives CDR1 DFQATT, CDR2 SNEGSKA (reference sequence). After removal of 6 bases from V and 1 base from J, the junction contained 13 bases not matched to a gene. As DNA, the CDR3 is TGCAGTGCAGCGGACAGGGGATTTCCCTCGTCCTACAATGAGCAGTTCTTC. Translating gives CSAADRGFPSSYNEQFF.

This chain links TRBV28 with TRBJ1-5, with D possibly TRBD1 on 5 matching bases. The CDR3 consists of 16 residues. Germline-derived CDR1 and CDR2 are MDHEN and SYDVKM. The V gene lost 2 bases and the J gene lost 0 bases, with 11 bases spanning the gap. For the CDR3, the DNA is TGTGCCAGCAGTTTAAGCTCAGGGTATAGCAATCAGCCCCAGCATTTT. Translated, it gives CASSLSSGYSNQPQHF.

The genes are TRBV7-9 and TRBJ2-7; weak D call: TRBD1 (6 bases). V lost 9 bases, J lost 7 bases, and 19 bases lay in between. The CDR3 has 13 residues. CDR1 and CDR2 (germline): SEHNR, FQNEAQ (reference sequence). In nucleotides, the CDR3 is TGTGCCAGTGCTTCGGACAGCAAAGATGAGCAGTACTTC. Translation: CASASDSKDEQYF. The full variable domain, rest sourced from reference TRBV7-9 and TRBJ2-7, is DTGVSQNPRHKITKRGQNVTFRCDPISEHNRLYWYRQTLGQGPEFLTYFQNEAQLEKSRLLSDRFSAERPKGSFSTLEIQRTEQGDSAMYLCASASDSKDEQYFGPGTRLTVT.

The chain uses TRBV7-9 and TRBJ2-1, with 7 bases matching TRBD2. Germline V gene sequence: CDR1 SEHNR, CDR2 FQNEAQ (reference sequence). With 4 bases clipped from V and 10 bases from J, the junction kept 13 bases outside the gene matches. This CDR3 region has 15 residues. CDR3 bases: TGTGCCAGCAGCTCTCCAGGACTAGGGCAATGGGAGCAGTTCTTC. This translates into CASSSPGLGQWEQFF.

This clonotype appeared a few times. This sequence joins TRBV6-2 or TRBV6-3 and TRBJ2-3; D is uncertain. CDR3 length equals 15 residues. The germline V gene has CDR1 MNHEY and CDR2 SVGEGT. Trimming shortened V by 2 bases and J by 0 bases, and 9 bases separated the two germline ends. CDR3 bases: TGTGCCAGCAGTTACAGCGCGGAGAGCACAGATACGCAGTATTTT. It is translated as CASSYSAESTDTQYF.

The CDR3 here is CASSRSTGTLRNSNQPQHF. The CDR3 DNA sequence: TGTGCCAGTAGCAGATCGACAGGGACACTACGCAATAGCAATCAGCCCCAGCATTTT. The V gene is TRBV19, the J gene TRBJ1-5; 7 nucleotides line up with TRBD1. Germline loops: CDR1 LNHDA, CDR2 SQIVND (reference sequence). Germline trimming cut 6 bases from V and 0 bases from J; bases unmatched to any gene: 17. The CDR3 loop spans 19 amino acids.

J is TRBJ2-7 and V is TRBV15, with 8 nucleotides matching TRBD2. V dropped 3 bases and J dropped 6; count of bases not matched to a gene: 16. The CDR3 sequence is 17 residues long. CDR1 and CDR2 (germline): LNHNV, YYDKDF (reference sequence). The CDR3 sequence: CATSSGAGGGRRAEQYF. Here the CDR3 DNA reads TGTGCCACCAGCAGCGGAGCAGGCGGGGGGCGGAGGGCCGAGCAGTACTTC.

The chain employs TRBV28 and TRBJ2-7, with TRBD2 matching 9 bases. This CDR3 is built from 15 residues. V lost 2 bases and J lost 4; bases outside the gene matches: 6. CDR1 and CDR2 (germline): MDHEN, SYDVKM. CDR3 sequence: CASSLMRLADYEQYF. The CDR3 nucleotides read TGTGCCAGCAGTTTAATGCGACTAGCGGATTACGAGCAGTACTTC.

The genes are TRBV27 and TRBJ2-3, with D perhaps assigned TRBD1 or TRBD2 (5 bases each). V was pared by 8 bases and J by 2 bases, with 17 bases between. Germline CDR1 is MNHEY and CDR2 is SMNVEV (reference sequence). The CDR3 spans 15 residues. The CDR3 loop is CASSSRGATTDTQYF. CDR3 sequence (DNA): TGTGCCAGCTCTTCAAGAGGGGCGACCACAGATACGCAGTATTTT.

This chain uses TRBV20-1 with TRBJ2-7, with D possibly TRBD2 on 6 matching bases. The CDR3 is 13 amino acids. The germline V gene encodes CDR1 DFQATT and CDR2 SNEGSKA (reference sequence). Trimming stripped 3 bases from V and 2 bases from J, with 11 bases between. Here the CDR3 reads CSASGPGAYEQYF. DNA for the CDR3: TGCAGTGCTAGCGGACCGGGGGCCTACGAGCAGTACTTC.

V usage is TRBV6-2 or TRBV6-3 and J usage is TRBJ1-1; D remains ambiguous. V was clipped by 6 bases and J by 0 bases, with 8 bases between them. This CDR3 has 13 amino acids. Germline loops: CDR1 MNHEY, CDR2 SVGEGT. CDR3 loop: CASRTTVNTEAFF. The CDR3 DNA follows: TGTGCCAGCAGAACCACAGTGAACACTGAAGCTTTCTTT.

J is TRBJ2-5 and V is TRBV6-2 or TRBV6-3; no clear D gene. V was clipped by 6 bases and J by 4 bases, with 3 bases between them. Germline V gene sequence: CDR1 MNHEY, CDR2 SVGEGT. The CDR3 runs to 10 residues. CDR3 sequence: CASSRETQYF. The CDR3 nucleotides read TGTGCCAGCAGCCGAGAGACCCAGTACTTC.

This rearrangement joins TRBV6-5 to TRBJ2-7, with 9 bases matching TRBD1. The germline gives CDR1 MNHEY, CDR2 SVGAGI. This CDR3 is 14 amino acids long. Germline trimming cut 4 bases from V and 4 bases from J; bases unmatched to any gene: 5. The CDR3 here is CASSLQGAGYEQYF. The CDR3 DNA reads TGTGCCAGCAGTTTACAGGGGGCGGGTTACGAGCAGTACTTC.

This clonotype was seen a few times. This rearrangement joins TRBV24-1 to TRBJ2-1; the match to TRBD2 covers 11 bases. Germline V CDR1 and CDR2: KGHDR, SFDVKD. Trimming removed 3 bases from V and 4 bases from J; junction bases left unmatched: 1. The CDR3 is made up of 15 amino acids. The CDR3 region has the DNA TGTGCCACCAGTGATATAGCGGGAGGGTACAATGAGCAGTTCTTC. Its protein product is CATSDIAGGYNEQFF.

A single count supports this clonotype. A much larger clone sits a single nucleotide away, making a read error possible. CDR3 coding DNA: TGTGCCGGCAGCTTAACCGGGACACAGAACACTGAAGCTTTCTTT. This encodes CAGSLTGTQNTEAFF. The chain carries TRBV7-9 and TRBJ1-1, with a weak D call TRBD1 (6 bases). Looked up from germline, CDR1 is SEHNR and CDR2 is FQNEAQ (reference sequence). CDR3 length: 15 residues.

This clonotype was observed a few times. The chain combines TRBV20-1 with TRBJ2-5, with 7 bases fitting TRBD1. V lost 1 base to trimming and J lost 4 bases; unmatched junction nucleotides: 9. This CDR3 region has 15 residues. The germline gives CDR1 DFQATT, CDR2 SNEGSKA (reference sequence). This chain's CDR3 is CSARATGETGETQYF. The CDR3 DNA reads TGCAGTGCTAGAGCCACAGGGGAAACGGGAGAGACCCAGTACTTC.

The V call is TRBV7-2, the J call TRBJ2-1; 10 nucleotides line up with TRBD1. Germline V lookup: CDR1 SGHTA, CDR2 FQGNSA. The CDR3 covers 17 residues. The ends lost 1 base at V and 2 bases at J; junction bases unmatched: 5. CDR3 in DNA: TGTGCCAGCAGCTTAGATAGTGGACAGGGGGCCTACAATGAGCAGTTCTTC. This translates into CASSLDSGQGAYNEQFF. Looking up the rest from reference TRBV7-2 and TRBJ2-1 gives the full variable domain: GAGVSQSPSNKVTEKGKDVELRCDPISGHTALYWYRQSLGQGLEFLIYFQGNSAPDKSGLPSDRFSAERTGGSVSTLTIQRTQQEDSAVYLCASSLDSGQGAYNEQFFGPGTRLTVL.

The rearrangement uses TRBV20-1 and TRBJ1-5, with D maybe TRBD1 (5 bases). This CDR3 comprises 13 residues. The V gene lost 5 bases and the J gene lost 4 bases, with 12 bases spanning the gap. The germline CDR1 and CDR2 sequences are DFQATT and SNEGSKA (reference sequence). In DNA form, the CDR3 reads TGCAGTGCTCCTCCGGGGGGAAATCAGCCCCAGCATTTT. It specifies CSAPPGGNQPQHF.

V is TRBV7-2 and J is TRBJ2-5; D uncertain. Trimming removed 5 bases from V and 2 bases from J, with 6 bases in between. Per the germline V gene, CDR1 is SGHTA and CDR2 is FQGNSA. The CDR3 length is 12 residues. CDR3 amino acids: CASSLTQETQYF. DNA of the CDR3: TGTGCCAGCAGCCTAACTCAAGAGACCCAGTACTTC.

The rearrangement links TRBV6-1 to TRBJ2-7; TRBD2 aligns across 8 bases. The CDR3 has 14 amino acids. V shed 6 bases, J shed 0 bases, and the junction held 4 bases outside the gene matches. CDR1 and CDR2 (germline): MNHNS, SASEGT. For the CDR3, the DNA is TGTGCCAGCAGGTCTAGCGGGCCCTCCTACGAGCAGTACTTC. Protein product: CASRSSGPSYEQYF.

V is TRBV20-1 and J is TRBJ1-1; unclear D gene. Trimming removed 5 bases at V and 4 bases at J, with 17 bases between. In germline, CDR1 is DFQATT, CDR2 SNEGSKA (reference sequence). The CDR3 has 14 residues. The CDR3 bases are TGCAGTGCTTCCCCGGCAGCCTGGGCCACTGAAGCTTTCTTT. Protein: CSASPAAWATEAFF.

This chain joins TRBV7-2 and TRBJ2-1; TRBD2 aligns across 10 bases. Germline CDR1 and CDR2: SGHTA and FQGNSA. This CDR3 has 19 residues. The ends lost 1 base at V and 0 bases at J; junction bases unmatched: 9. CDR3 amino acids: CASSLGAGGLTGSYNEQFF. CDR3 DNA: TGTGCCAGCAGCTTAGGAGCGGGAGGGCTAACCGGCTCCTACAATGAGCAGTTCTTC.

V usage is TRBV4-1 and J usage is TRBJ2-1, with TRBD2 identical over 9 bases. The V segment lost 1 base and the J segment 2 bases; nucleotides outside the gene matches: 3. CDR1 MGHRA and CDR2 YSYEKL come from the germline V gene. The CDR3 is 16 residues long. CDR3 sequence (DNA): TGCGCCAGCAGCCAAGGGGGACTAGCAGCCTACAATGAGCAGTTCTTC. Amino acid sequence: CASSQGGLAAYNEQFF.

The chain has TRBV6-5 and TRBJ2-7; the D gene is possibly TRBD1 (5 bases). V shed 0 bases and J shed 2 bases, with 8 bases lying between them. The CDR3 consists of 14 residues. Germline values: CDR1 MNHEY, CDR2 SVGAGI. The CDR3 region is CASSYSRTTYEQYF. DNA of the CDR3: TGTGCCAGCAGTTACTCGAGGACAACCTACGAGCAGTACTTC.

This chain joins TRBV18 and TRBJ2-1; the match to TRBD2 covers 9 bases. Trimming cost V 3 bases and J 10 bases; bases outside gene matches: 10. CDR3 length: 15 residues. Germline V gene data show CDR1 as KGHSH and CDR2 as LQKENI. As DNA, the CDR3 is TGTGCCAGCTCACCCGGGACTAGCTGGTCCGGGGAGCAGTTCTTC. Amino acid sequence: CASSPGTSWSGEQFF.

This chain links TRBV7-3 with TRBJ1-6; D uncertain. CDR1 SGHTA and CDR2 FQGTGA come from the germline V gene. The CDR3 totals 13 residues. The V end lost 2 bases, the J end lost 9 bases, and 8 bases lay between the germline ends. CDR3 nucleotide sequence: TGTGCCAGCAGCTTAGTCAACGGTTCACCCCTCCACTTT. Protein sequence: CASSLVNGSPLHF.